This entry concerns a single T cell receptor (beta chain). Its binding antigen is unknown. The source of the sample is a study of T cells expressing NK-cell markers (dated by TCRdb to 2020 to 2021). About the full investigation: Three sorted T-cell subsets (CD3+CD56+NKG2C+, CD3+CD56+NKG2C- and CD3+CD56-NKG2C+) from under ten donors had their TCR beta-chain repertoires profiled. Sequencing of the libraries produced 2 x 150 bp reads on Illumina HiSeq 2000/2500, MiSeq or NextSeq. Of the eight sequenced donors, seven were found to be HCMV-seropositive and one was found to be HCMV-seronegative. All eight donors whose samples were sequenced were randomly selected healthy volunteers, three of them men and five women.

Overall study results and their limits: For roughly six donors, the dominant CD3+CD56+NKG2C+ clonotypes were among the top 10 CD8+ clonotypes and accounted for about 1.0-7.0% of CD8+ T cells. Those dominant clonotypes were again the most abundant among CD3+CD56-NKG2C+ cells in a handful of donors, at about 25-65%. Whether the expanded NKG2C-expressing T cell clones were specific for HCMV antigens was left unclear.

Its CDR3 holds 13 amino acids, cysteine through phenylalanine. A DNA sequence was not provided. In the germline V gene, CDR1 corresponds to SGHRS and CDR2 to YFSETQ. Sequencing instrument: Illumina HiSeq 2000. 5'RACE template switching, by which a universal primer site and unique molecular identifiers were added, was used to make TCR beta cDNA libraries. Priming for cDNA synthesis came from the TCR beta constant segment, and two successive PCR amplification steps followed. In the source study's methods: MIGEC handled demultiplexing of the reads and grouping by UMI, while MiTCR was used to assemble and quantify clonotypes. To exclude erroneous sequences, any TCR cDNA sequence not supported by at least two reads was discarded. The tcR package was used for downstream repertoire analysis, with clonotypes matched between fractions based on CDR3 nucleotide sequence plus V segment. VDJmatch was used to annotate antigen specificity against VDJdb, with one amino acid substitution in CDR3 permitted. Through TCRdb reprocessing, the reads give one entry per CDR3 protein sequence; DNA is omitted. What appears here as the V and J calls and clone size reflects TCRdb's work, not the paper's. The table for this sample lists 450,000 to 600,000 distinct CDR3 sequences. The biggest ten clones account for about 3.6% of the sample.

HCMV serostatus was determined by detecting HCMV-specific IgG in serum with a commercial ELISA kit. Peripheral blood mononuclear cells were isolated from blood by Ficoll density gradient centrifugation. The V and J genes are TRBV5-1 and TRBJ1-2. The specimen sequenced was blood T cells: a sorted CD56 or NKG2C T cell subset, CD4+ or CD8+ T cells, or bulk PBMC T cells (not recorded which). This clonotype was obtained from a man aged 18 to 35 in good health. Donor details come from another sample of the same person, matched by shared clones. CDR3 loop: CASSLPDRYGYTF. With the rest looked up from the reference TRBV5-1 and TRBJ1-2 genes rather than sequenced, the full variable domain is KAGVTQTPRYLIKTRGQQVTLSCSPISGHRSVSWYQQTPGQGLQFLFEYFSETQRNKGNFPGRFSGRQFSNSRSEMNVSTLELGDSALYLCASSLPDRYGYTFGSGTRLTVV.